These 17 T cell receptor beta chains were sequenced from one sample in a study of T-cell reconstitution after alpha-beta-depleted transplantation in children. Unique molecular identifiers were incorporated into the prepared TCRbeta library. MiXCR, run by TCRdb on the PCR reads, gives a single entry per CDR3 protein. The sample has 200,000 or so distinct CDR3 sequences; 5% to 7.5% are singletons. This specimen consisted of PBMCs, obtained before TCRalphabeta/CD19-depleted stem cell transplant. The receptor source for this set is a girl less than two years old with combined immunodeficiency, due to receive a stem cell transplant.

In its sample, this clonotype was seen many times. This chain links TRBV7-3 with TRBJ2-1, with D possibly being TRBD2 (6 bases). Trimming took 5 bases from V and 0 from J, leaving 14 bases between them. The germline V gene encodes CDR1 SGHTA and CDR2 FQGTGA. This CDR3 contains 16 residues. The DNA for the CDR3 is TGTGCCAGCAGCCCCATACTAGCAACCTCCTACAATGAGCAGTTCTTC. This sequence encodes CASSPILATSYNEQFF.

At least ten counts were recorded for this clonotype. The chain combines TRBV12-3 or TRBV12-4 with TRBJ2-2; D remains unclear. CDR3 length equals 15 residues. Trimming left V 3 bases short and J 0 bases short, with 8 bases between. CDR3 loop: CASSFSGTNTGELFF. The DNA for the CDR3 is TGTGCCAGCAGTTTTTCCGGAACGAACACCGGGGAGCTGTTTTTT.

The sample holds one count of this clonotype. The J gene is TRBJ1-5, the V gene TRBV3-1; 7 positions agree with TRBD1. The junction had 22 bases not matched to a gene; V was cut back by 10 bases and J by 1 base. Germline CDR1 reads LGHDT; CDR2 reads YNNKEL (reference sequence). CDR3 length: 19 amino acids. The CDR3 DNA follows: TGTGCCATCTGCCGTTCGACAGGGATGAATGCGTTAAGCAATCAGCCCCAGCATTTT. It specifies CAICRSTGMNALSNQPQHF.

V gene TRBV20-1 combines with J gene TRBJ1-5; no reliable D call. Germline lookup yields CDR1 DFQATT and CDR2 SNEGSKA (reference sequence). Trimming cost V 4 bases and J 6 bases, with 4 bases left between them. This CDR3 has 10 amino acids. DNA for the CDR3: TGCAGTGCTATGGGTCAGCCCCAGCATTTT. It codes for CSAMGQPQHF.

This clonotype was seen ten or more times. This sequence joins TRBV24-1 and TRBJ2-5; D is unresolved. The V end lost 1 base, the J end lost 2 bases, and 13 bases lay between the germline ends. From germline, CDR1 is KGHDR and CDR2 SFDVKD. CDR3 length: 16 amino acids. The CDR3 coding sequence is TGTGCCACCAGTGATTTAACGGGTGAACAACAAGAGACCCAGTACTTC. Its translation: CATSDLTGEQQETQYF.

This clonotype was recorded at least ten times. V gene TRBV6-2 or TRBV6-3 combines with J gene TRBJ2-1, with D uncertain. Germline V gene sequence: CDR1 MNHEY, CDR2 SVGEGT. The CDR3 is 13 residues long. Trimming stripped 1 base from V and 5 bases from J, with 6 bases between. Written as DNA, the CDR3 is TGTGCCAGCAGTTACTGGAGCGACAATGAGCAGTTCTTC. It yields the protein CASSYWSDNEQFF.

This clonotype has a count of ten or more. This chain uses TRBV29-1 with TRBJ2-7, with 7 bases matching TRBD1. The CDR3 extends over 14 amino acids. Germline-derived CDR1 and CDR2 are SQVTM and ANQGSEA. The junction had 6 bases not matched to a gene; V was cut back by 2 bases and J by 2 bases. CDR3 in amino acids: CSVESRGQTYEQYF. The CDR3 DNA reads TGCAGCGTTGAAAGTAGGGGACAGACCTACGAGCAGTACTTC.

This clonotype was observed at least ten times. This chain connects TRBV27 to TRBJ1-6, with 9 bases fitting TRBD1. Germline CDR1 and CDR2: MNHEY and SMNVEV (reference sequence). V lost 5 bases, J lost 8 bases, and 4 bases stayed unmatched. The CDR3 loop spans 14 amino acids. The CDR3 DNA sequence: TGTGCCAGCAGTCTCGGACAGGGGTATTCACCCCTCCACTTT. This codes for CASSLGQGYSPLHF.

This clonotype was detected ten times or more. V gene TRBV7-9 combines with J gene TRBJ2-3, with 9 bases fitting TRBD1. The CDR3 covers 17 residues. The ends lost 3 bases at V and 1 base at J; junction bases unmatched: 8. Germline-derived CDR1 and CDR2 are SEHNR and FQNEAQ (reference sequence). The CDR3 nucleotides are TGTGCCAGCAGCTTGGACAGGGGCAGGGGAGGCACAGATACGCAGTATTTT. This codes for CASSLDRGRGGTDTQYF. Using reference TRBV7-9 and TRBJ2-3 for the parts outside the CDR3, the full variable domain is DTGVSQNPRHKITKRGQNVTFRCDPISEHNRLYWYRQTLGQGPEFLTYFQNEAQLEKSRLLSDRFSAERPKGSFSTLEIQRTEQGDSAMYLCASSLDRGRGGTDTQYFGPGTRLTVL.

A few counts support this clonotype. V and J are TRBV20-1 and TRBJ1-5; D unresolved. The CDR3 consists of 15 residues. Trimming cost V 3 bases and J 2 bases, with 14 bases left between them. Germline-derived CDR1 and CDR2 are DFQATT and SNEGSKA (reference sequence). This chain's CDR3 is CSAREHGLGNQPQHF. The CDR3 coding sequence is TGCAGTGCTAGGGAACACGGCTTGGGCAATCAGCCCCAGCATTTT.

This clonotype appeared many times. This chain links TRBV20-1 with TRBJ2-7; the D is unclear. Trimming took 3 bases from V and 3 from J, leaving 6 bases between them. The CDR3 spans 11 residues. Germline CDR1 reads DFQATT; CDR2 reads SNEGSKA (reference sequence). CDR3 DNA: TGCAGTGCTAGGTATCTCTACGAGCAGTACTTC. This codes for CSARYLYEQYF.

There are a few counts of this clonotype. The chain links TRBV20-1 to TRBJ2-3; D perhaps matches TRBD2 (6 bases). Germline CDR1 reads DFQATT; CDR2 reads SNEGSKA (reference sequence). The CDR3 is made up of 17 amino acids. The germline V and J ends were trimmed by 5 bases and 0 bases, with 21 bases remaining between them. This chain's CDR3 is CSAGSIAELTSTDTQYF. The CDR3 DNA reads TGCAGTGCTGGATCTATAGCGGAGCTGACTAGCACAGATACGCAGTATTTT.

The chain combines TRBV5-1 with TRBJ1-2; 9 bases fit TRBD1. From germline, CDR1 is SGHRS and CDR2 YFSETQ. The CDR3 runs to 16 residues. The V and J ends lost 4 bases and 4 bases, in that order; junction bases with no gene match: 11. In DNA form, the CDR3 reads TGCGCCAGCAGCCCAACCGGGACAGGGAACGGCTATGGCTACACCTTC. Translating it yields CASSPTGTGNGYGYTF.

This clonotype was recorded many times. The chain couples TRBV27 to TRBJ2-7; 7 bases agree with TRBD1. Germline CDR1 reads MNHEY; CDR2 reads SMNVEV (reference sequence). The CDR3 has 13 residues. J was trimmed by 4 bases and V by 6 bases; bases with no gene match: 6. CDR3 protein: CASSPGQIYEQYF. For the CDR3, the DNA is TGTGCCAGCAGCCCGGGACAGATTTACGAGCAGTACTTC.

This clonotype was detected ten times or more. The J gene is TRBJ2-5, the V gene TRBV12-3 or TRBV12-4; TRBD1 or TRBD2 may be the D gene (6 bases each). V was trimmed by 0 bases and J by 5 bases, leaving 19 bases between them. The CDR3 is made up of 17 amino acids. Written as DNA, the CDR3 is TGTGCCAGCAGTTTAGCAACCACTAGTAGGGGGGAGGAGACCCAGTACTTC. Translation gives CASSLATTSRGEETQYF.

This clonotype was found many times. This chain joins TRBV2 and TRBJ2-1; 8 bases fit TRBD2. This CDR3 has 17 amino acids. Germline trimming cut 10 bases from V and 2 bases from J; bases unmatched to any gene: 16. CDR1 SNHLY and CDR2 FYNNEI come from the germline V gene. CDR3 in DNA: TGTGCCACCTCCCCCTCGTTAGCGGGGCGGACCTACAATGAGCAGTTCTTC. Encoded protein: CATSPSLAGRTYNEQFF. Supplemented by reference TRBV2 and TRBJ2-1, the full variable domain reads EPEVTQTPSHQVTQMGQEVILRCVPISNHLYFYWYRQILGQKVEFLVSFYNNEISEKSEIFDDQFSVERPDGSNFTLKIRSTKLEDSAMYFCATSPSLAGRTYNEQFFGPGTRLTVL.

In its sample, this clonotype was seen many times. The V call is TRBV29-1, the J call TRBJ1-1, with a weak D call TRBD1 (6 bases). This CDR3 comprises 15 residues. V lost 4 bases and J lost 3, with 18 bases in between. The V gene's germline CDR1 is SQVTM and CDR2 ANQGSEA. The CDR3 DNA is TGCAGCGTTGGACAGGTCTACCTGAGGGACACTGAAGCTTTCTTT. Encoded protein: CSVGQVYLRDTEAFF.